This section outlines one T cell receptor (beta chain) sequence together with its context. Its ends do not fully match the called genes, so a read error is possible. RNA transcripts gave rise to amplified TCR beta CDR3 regions. Carried out on the TCR CDR3, a first-round RT-PCR used the HTBI primer set. TCRdb re-derived calls from the multiplex PCR reads in MiXCR, one entry per CDR3 protein. The sample lists more than 300,000 distinct CDR3 sequences, more than 12% occurring once. The sample belongs to a study of T cells in Graves' hyperthyroidism and ophthalmopathy. The germline CDR1 and CDR2 sequences are MNHEY and SVGAGI. CDR3 length equals 16 residues.

The clonotype comes from a woman under 40 with Graves' ophthalmopathy. The V and J genes are TRBV6-5 and TRBJ2-7; no clear D. The specimen sequenced was blood. The CDR3 here is CASSYSLGQPVYEQCF. Here the CDR3 DNA reads TGTGCCAGCAGTTACTCTTTAGGGCAGCCCGTCTACGAGCAGTGCTTC.